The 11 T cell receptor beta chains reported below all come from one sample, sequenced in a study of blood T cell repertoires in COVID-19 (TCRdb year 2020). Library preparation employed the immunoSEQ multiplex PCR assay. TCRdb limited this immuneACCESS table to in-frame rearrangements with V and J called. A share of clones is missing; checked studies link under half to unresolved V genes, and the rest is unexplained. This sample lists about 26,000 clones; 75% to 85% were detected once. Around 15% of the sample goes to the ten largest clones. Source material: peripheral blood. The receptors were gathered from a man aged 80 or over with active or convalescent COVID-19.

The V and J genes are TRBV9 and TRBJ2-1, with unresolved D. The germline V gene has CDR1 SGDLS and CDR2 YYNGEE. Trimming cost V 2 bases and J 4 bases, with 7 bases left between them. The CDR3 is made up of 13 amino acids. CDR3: CASSVYQYNEQFF. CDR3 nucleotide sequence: TGTGCCAGCAGCGTTTACCAGTACAATGAGCAGTTCTTC.

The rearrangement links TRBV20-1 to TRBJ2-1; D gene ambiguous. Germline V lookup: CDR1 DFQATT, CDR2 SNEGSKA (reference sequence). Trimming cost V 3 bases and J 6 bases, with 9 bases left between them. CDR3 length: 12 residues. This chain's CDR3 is CSASVDSNEQFF. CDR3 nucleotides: TGCAGTGCTAGTGTCGACTCCAATGAGCAGTTCTTC.

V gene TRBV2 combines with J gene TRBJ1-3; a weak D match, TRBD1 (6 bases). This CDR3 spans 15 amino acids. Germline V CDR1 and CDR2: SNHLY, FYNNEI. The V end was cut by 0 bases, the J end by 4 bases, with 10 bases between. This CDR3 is CASSEAGRGGNTIYF. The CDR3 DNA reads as TGTGCCAGCAGTGAAGCGGGCAGGGGCGGAAACACCATATATTTT.

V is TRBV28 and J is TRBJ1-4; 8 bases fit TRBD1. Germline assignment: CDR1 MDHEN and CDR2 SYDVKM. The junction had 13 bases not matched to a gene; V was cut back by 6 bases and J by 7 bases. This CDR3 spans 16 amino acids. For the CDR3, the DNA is TGTGCCAGCAGACCGCCGTGGGCAGGGGGCATTGAAAAACTGTTTTTT. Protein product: CASRPPWAGGIEKLFF.

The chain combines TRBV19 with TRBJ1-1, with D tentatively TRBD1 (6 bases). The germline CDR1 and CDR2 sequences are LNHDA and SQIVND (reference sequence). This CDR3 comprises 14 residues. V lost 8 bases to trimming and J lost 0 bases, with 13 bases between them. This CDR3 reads CASRLQGMNTEAFF. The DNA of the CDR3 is TGTGCCAGTCGCCTACAGGGCATGAACACTGAAGCTTTCTTT.

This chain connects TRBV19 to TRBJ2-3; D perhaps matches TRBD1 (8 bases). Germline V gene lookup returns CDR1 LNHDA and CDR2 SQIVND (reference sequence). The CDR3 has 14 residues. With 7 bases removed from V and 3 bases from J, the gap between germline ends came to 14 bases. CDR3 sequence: CASKTGGGTDTQYF. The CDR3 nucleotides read TGTGCCAGTAAAACAGGGGGAGGGACAGATACGCAGTATTTT. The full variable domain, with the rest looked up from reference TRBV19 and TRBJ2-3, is DGGITQSPKYLFRKEGQNVTLSCEQNLNHDAMYWYRQDPGQGLRLIYYSQIVNDFQKGDIAEGYSVSREKKESFPLTVTSAQKNPTAFYLCASKTGGGTDTQYFGPGTRLTVL.

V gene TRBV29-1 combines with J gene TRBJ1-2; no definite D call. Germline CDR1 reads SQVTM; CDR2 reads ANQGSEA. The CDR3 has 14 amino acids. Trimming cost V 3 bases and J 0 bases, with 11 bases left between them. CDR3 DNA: TGCAGCGTTGATATTGTCACTTCTAACTATGGCTACACCTTC. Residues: CSVDIVTSNYGYTF. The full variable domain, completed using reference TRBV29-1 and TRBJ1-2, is SAVISQKPSRDICQRGTSLTIQCQVDSQVTMMFWYRQQPGQSLTLIATANQGSEATYESGFVIDKFPISRPNLTFSTLTVSNMSPEDSSIYLCSVDIVTSNYGYTFGSGTRLTVV.

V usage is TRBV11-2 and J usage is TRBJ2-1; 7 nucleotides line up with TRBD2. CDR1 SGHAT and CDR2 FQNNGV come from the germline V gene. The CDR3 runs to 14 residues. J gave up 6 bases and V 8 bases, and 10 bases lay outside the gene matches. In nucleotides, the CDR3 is TGTGCCAGCCAAGGGAGGGAAGGGCGCAATGAGCAGTTCTTC. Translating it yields CASQGREGRNEQFF.

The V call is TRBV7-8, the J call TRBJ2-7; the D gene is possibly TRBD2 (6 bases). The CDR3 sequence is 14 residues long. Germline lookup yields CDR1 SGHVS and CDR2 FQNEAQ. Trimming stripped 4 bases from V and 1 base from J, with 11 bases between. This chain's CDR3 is CASSYRDLSYEQYF. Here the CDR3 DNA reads TGTGCCAGCAGCTACCGGGACTTATCCTACGAGCAGTACTTC.

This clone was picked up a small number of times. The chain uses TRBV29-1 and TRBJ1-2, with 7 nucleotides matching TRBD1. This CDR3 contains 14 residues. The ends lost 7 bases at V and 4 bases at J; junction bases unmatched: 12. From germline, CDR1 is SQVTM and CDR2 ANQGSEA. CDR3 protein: CSALDRQSSYGYTF. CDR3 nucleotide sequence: TGCAGCGCCCTGGACAGGCAGTCATCCTATGGCTACACCTTC.

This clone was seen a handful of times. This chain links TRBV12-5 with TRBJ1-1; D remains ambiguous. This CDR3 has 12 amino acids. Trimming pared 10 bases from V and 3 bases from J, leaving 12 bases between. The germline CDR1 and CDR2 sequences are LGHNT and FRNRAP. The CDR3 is CATRGSDTEAFF. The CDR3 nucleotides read TGTGCTACCAGAGGGTCGGACACTGAAGCTTTCTTT.